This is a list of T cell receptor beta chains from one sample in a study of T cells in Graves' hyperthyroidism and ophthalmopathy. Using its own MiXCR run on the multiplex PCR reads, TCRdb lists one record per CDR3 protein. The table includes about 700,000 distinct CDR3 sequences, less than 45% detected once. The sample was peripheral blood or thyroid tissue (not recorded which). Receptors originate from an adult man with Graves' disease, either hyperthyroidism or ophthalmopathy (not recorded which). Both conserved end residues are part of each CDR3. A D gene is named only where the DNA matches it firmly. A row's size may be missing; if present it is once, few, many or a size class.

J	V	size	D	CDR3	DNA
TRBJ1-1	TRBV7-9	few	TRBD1	CASSDTGGGLHTEAFF	TGTGCCAGCAGTGACACAGGGGGCGGTCTACACACTGAAGCTTTCTTT
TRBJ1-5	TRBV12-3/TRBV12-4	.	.	CASSLSGANSNQPQHF	TGTGCCAGCAGTTTATCGGGGGCGAATAGCAATCAGCCCCAGCATTTT
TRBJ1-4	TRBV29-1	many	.	CSVGGHLSEKLFF	TGCAGCGTTGGAGGACACCTGTCTGAAAAACTGTTTTTT
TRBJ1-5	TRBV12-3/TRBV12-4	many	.	CASSFGGIRQPQHF	TGTGCCAGCAGTTTTGGGGGAATTAGGCAACCCCAGCATTTT
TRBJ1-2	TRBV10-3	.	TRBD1	CAISLNRGPVWYGYTF	TGTGCCATCAGCCTGAACAGGGGGCCAGTATGGTATGGCTACACCTTC
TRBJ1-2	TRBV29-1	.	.	CSVDGGNGYGYTF	TGCAGCGTCGATGGGGGGAACGGCTATGGCTACACCTTC
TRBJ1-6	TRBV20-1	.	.	CSARERDFSPLHF	TGCAGTGCTAGAGAGCGGGACTTTTCACCCCTCCACTTT
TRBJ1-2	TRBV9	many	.	CASSVAAGNYGYTF	TGTGCCAGCAGCGTAGCGGCGGGTAACTATGGCTACACCTTC
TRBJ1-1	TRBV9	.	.	CASSPTETGGKGTEAFF	TGTGCCAGCAGCCCTACTGAGACGGGGGGGAAGGGAACTGAAGCTTTCTTT
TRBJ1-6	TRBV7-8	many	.	CASSLVGRGSYNSPLHF	TGTGCCAGCAGCTTAGTGGGCAGGGGATCCTATAATTCACCCCTCCACTTT
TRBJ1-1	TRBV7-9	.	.	CASSYNTNTEAFF	TGTGCCAGCAGCTATAACACGAACACTGAAGCTTTCTTT
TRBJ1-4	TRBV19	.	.	CASSLDGFGGNEKLFF	TGTGCCAGTAGTCTGGATGGTTTCGGGGGTAATGAAAAACTGTTTTTT
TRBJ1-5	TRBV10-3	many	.	CAISESNDGQPQHF	TGTGCCATCAGTGAGTCGAATGACGGCCAGCCCCAGCATTTT
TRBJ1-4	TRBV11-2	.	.	CASSLFGRANEKLFF	TGTGCCAGCAGCTTATTTGGCCGGGCTAATGAAAAACTGTTTTTT
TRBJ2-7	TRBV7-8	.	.	CASSGGRTSSYEQYF	TGTGCCAGCAGCGGGGGACGCACGAGCTCCTACGAGCAGTACTTC
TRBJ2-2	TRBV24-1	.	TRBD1	CATTGTGNTGELFF	TGTGCCACCACCGGGACAGGGAACACCGGGGAGCTGTTTTTT
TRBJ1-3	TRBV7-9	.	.	CASSQPKGAGNTIYF	TGTGCCAGCAGCCAACCTAAGGGTGCGGGAAACACCATATATTTT
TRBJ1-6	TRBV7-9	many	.	CASSQGPGDGSPLHF	TGCGCCAGCAGCCAAGGGCCCGGGGACGGTTCACCCCTCCACTTT
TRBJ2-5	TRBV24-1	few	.	CASSESGMETQYF	TGTGCCAGCAGTGAGTCAGGGATGGAGACCCAGTACTTC
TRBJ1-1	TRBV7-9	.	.	CASTDLNPNTEAFF	TGTGCCAGCACCGACCTGAACCCGAACACTGAAGCTTTCTTT
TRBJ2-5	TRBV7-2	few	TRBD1	CASSQRTGQETQYF	TGTGCCAGCAGCCAAAGGACAGGTCAAGAGACCCAGTACTTC
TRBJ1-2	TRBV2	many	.	CASSEDRTANYGYTF	TGTGCCAGCAGTGAAGATCGGACGGCTAACTATGGCTACACCTTC
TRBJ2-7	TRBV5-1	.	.	CASSLGGSRTYEQYF	TGCGCCAGCAGCTTGGGGGGGAGTCGGACCTACGAGCAGTACTTC
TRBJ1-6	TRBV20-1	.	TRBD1	CSARDHGQGNSPLHF	TGCAGTGCTAGAGATCACGGACAGGGTAATTCACCCCTCCACTTT
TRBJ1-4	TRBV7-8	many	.	CASSLDTANEKLFF	TGTGCCAGCAGCTTAGATACGGCAAACGAAAAACTGTTTTTT
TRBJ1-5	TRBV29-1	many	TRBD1	CSVTTDRVGSQPQHF	TGCAGCGTCACAACCGACAGGGTCGGAAGTCAGCCCCAGCATTTT
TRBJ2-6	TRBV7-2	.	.	CASSSEAQGSGANVLTF	TGTGCCAGCAGCTCGGAGGCCCAGGGCTCTGGGGCCAACGTCCTGACTTTC
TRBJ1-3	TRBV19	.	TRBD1	CASRPPDRGSGNTIYF	TGTGCCAGTAGACCCCCGGACAGGGGGTCTGGAAACACCATATATTTT
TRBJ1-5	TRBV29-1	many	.	CSVKGRDGNQPQHF	TGCAGCGTTAAGGGCAGGGATGGCAATCAGCCCCAGCATTTT
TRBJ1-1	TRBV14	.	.	CASSRYSNTEAFF	TGTGCCAGCAGCCGGTACTCGAACACTGAAGCTTTCTTT
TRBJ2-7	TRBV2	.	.	CASSEDNGGPSSYEQYF	TGTGCCAGCAGTGAGGATAACGGGGGGCCGAGCTCCTACGAGCAGTACTTC
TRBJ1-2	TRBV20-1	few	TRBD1	CSARDRTGTGVDGYTF	TGCAGTGCTAGAGACAGAACCGGGACAGGGGTTGATGGCTACACCTTC
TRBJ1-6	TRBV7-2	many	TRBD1	CASSLRTGAGSPLHF	TGTGCCAGCAGCTTACGGACAGGGGCAGGGTCACCCCTCCACTTT
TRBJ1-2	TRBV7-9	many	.	CASAAGDYGYTF	TGTGCCAGCGCGGCCGGTGACTATGGCTACACCTTC
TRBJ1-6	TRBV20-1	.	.	CSARVYGFGLVNSPLHF	TGCAGTGCTAGGGTGTATGGGTTTGGGCTGGTTAATTCACCCCTCCACTTT
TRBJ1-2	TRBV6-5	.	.	CASSCSPEFLGYTF	TGTGCCAGCAGTTGTTCTCCAGAGTTTCTTGGCTACACCTTC
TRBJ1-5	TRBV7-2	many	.	CASSYRGGANQPQHF	TGTGCCAGCAGCTACCGAGGGGGAGCTAATCAGCCCCAGCATTTT
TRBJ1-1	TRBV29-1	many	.	CSVNRVLNTEAFF	TGCAGCGTTAACAGGGTTTTGAACACTGAAGCTTTCTTT
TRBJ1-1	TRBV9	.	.	CASTPGPITPFTEAFF	TGTGCCAGCACCCCGGGGCCTATCACCCCGTTCACTGAAGCTTTCTTT
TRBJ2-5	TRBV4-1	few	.	CASSQELWARQETQYF	TGCGCCAGCAGCCAAGAATTGTGGGCGAGGCAAGAGACCCAGTACTTC
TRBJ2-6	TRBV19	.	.	CASRTGGTASSGANVLTF	TGTGCCAGTAGGACTGGGGGGACGGCAAGCTCTGGGGCCAACGTCCTGACTTTC
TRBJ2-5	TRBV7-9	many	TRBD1	CASSLPGGTETQYF	TGTGCCAGCAGCTTGCCAGGGGGCACGGAGACCCAGTACTTC
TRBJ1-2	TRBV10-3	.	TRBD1	CAISESTGRESYGYTF	TGTGCCATCAGTGAGTCGACAGGGAGGGAGAGCTATGGCTACACCTTC
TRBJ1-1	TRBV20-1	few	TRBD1	CSASPRTGGLRTEAFF	TGCAGTGCCTCCCCCCGGACAGGGGGTTTGCGCACTGAAGCTTTCTTT
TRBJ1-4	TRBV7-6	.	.	CASSLGPGPKEKLFF	TGTGCCAGCAGCTTAGGGCCAGGGCCGAAGGAAAAACTGTTTTTT
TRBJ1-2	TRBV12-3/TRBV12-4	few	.	CASSESPISLYGYTF	TGTGCCAGCAGTGAATCCCCGATCTCACTCTATGGCTACACCTTC
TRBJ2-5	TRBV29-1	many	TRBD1	CSVADRGRETQYF	TGCAGCGTAGCTGACAGGGGGCGCGAGACCCAGTACTTC
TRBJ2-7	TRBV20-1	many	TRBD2	CSASGAGYYEQYF	TGCAGTGCTAGTGGAGCGGGATACTACGAGCAGTACTTC
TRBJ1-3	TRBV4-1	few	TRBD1	CASSHPGQGNTIYF	TGCGCCAGCAGCCACCCGGGACAGGGAAACACCATATATTTT
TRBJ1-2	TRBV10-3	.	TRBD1	CAISGDRIYGYTF	TGTGCCATCAGTGGGGACAGAATTTATGGCTACACCTTC
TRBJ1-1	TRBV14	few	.	CASSQFDVGYAEAFF	TGTGCCAGCAGCCAATTCGATGTAGGGTACGCTGAAGCTTTCTTT
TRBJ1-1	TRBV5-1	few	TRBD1	CASSLYDREAEAFF	TGCGCCAGCAGCTTGTATGACAGGGAGGCTGAAGCTTTCTTT
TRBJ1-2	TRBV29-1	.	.	CSLGPVSYGYTF	TGCAGCTTGGGGCCAGTCTCCTATGGCTACACCTTC
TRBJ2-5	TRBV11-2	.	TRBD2	CASSPGAGVLQETQYF	TGTGCCAGCAGCCCTGGAGCGGGAGTTCTCCAGGAGACCCAGTACTTC